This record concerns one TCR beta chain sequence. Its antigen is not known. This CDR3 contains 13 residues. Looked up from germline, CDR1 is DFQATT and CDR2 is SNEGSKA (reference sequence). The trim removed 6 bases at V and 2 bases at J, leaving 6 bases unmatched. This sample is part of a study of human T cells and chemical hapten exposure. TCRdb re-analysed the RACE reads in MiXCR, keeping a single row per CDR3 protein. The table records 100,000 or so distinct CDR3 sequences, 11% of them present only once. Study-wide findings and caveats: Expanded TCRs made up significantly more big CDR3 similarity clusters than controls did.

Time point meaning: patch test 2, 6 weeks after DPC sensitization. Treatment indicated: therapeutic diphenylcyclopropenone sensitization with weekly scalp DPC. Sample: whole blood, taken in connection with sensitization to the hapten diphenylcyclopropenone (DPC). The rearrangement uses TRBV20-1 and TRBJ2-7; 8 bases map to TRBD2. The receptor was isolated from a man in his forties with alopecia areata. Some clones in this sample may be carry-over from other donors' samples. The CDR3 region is CSATGTSAYEQYF. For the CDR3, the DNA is TGCAGTGCCACCGGGACTAGTGCCTACGAGCAGTACTTC.